The sequence of this TCR beta chain was determined in a study of blood T cells in healthy people across ages. Staff drew around 10 milliliters of peripheral blood from each donor. This CDR3 region has 14 residues. Per germline, CDR1 SGHDT and CDR2 YYEEEE. Trimming removed 5 bases from V and 5 bases from J, with 16 bases in between. Then a second PCR, running roughly 7 to 12 cycles, was carried out with a sample-barcoded 5' primer and a J-beta primer mix. Every individual sample yielded 2.5 million or more paired-end reads (each containing CDR3). TCRdb analysed the 5' RACE reads with MiXCR anew, one entry per CDR3 protein. Seen here are 730,000 or so distinct CDR3 sequences, around 46% observed once, and the top ten hold 20% to 25%.

The TCR was taken from a woman between 55 and 75 years old in good health. This rearrangement joins TRBV5-6 to TRBJ2-5, with D hard to call. The specimen sequenced was blood. The CDR3 protein is CASRPTVARETQYF. Here the CDR3 DNA reads TGTGCCAGCAGGCCGACGGTGGCTCGGGAGACCCAGTACTTC.